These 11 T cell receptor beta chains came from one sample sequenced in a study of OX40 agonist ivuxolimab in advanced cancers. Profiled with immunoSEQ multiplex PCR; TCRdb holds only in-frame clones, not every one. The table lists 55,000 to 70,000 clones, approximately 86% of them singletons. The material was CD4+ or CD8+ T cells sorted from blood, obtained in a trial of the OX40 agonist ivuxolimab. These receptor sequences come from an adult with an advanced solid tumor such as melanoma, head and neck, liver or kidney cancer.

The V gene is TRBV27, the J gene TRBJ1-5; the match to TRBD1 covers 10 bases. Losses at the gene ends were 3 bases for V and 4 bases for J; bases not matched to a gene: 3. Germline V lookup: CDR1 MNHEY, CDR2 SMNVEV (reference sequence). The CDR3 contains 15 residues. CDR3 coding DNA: TGTGCCAGCAGTTTCGGGACAGGGGCGAATCAGCCCCAGCATTTT. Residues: CASSFGTGANQPQHF.

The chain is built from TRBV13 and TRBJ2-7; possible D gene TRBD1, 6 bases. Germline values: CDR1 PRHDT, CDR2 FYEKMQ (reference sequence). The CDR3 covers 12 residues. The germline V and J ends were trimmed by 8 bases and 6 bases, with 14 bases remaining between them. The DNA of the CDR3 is TGTGCCAGCGCTACAGGGTGGGGCGAGCAGTACTTC. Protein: CASATGWGEQYF.

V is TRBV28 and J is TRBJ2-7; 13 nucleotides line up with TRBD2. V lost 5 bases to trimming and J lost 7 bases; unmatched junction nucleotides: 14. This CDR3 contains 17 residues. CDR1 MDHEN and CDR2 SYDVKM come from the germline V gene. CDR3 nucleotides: TGTGCCAGCAGTAATCCTTCAGGACTAGCGGGAGTATATGAGCAGTACTTC. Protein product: CASSNPSGLAGVYEQYF.

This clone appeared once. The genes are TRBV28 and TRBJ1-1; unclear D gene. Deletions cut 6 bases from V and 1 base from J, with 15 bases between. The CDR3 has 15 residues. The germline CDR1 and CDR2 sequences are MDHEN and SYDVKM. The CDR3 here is CASSSRVFRNTEAFF. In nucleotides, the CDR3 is TGTGCCAGCAGCTCGAGGGTTTTTCGGAACACTGAAGCTTTCTTT.

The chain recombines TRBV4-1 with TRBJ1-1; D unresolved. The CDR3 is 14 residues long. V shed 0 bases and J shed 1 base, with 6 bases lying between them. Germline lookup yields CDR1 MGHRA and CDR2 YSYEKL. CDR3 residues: CASSQDPRNTEAFF. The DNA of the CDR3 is TGCGCCAGCAGCCAAGATCCAAGGAACACTGAAGCTTTCTTT.

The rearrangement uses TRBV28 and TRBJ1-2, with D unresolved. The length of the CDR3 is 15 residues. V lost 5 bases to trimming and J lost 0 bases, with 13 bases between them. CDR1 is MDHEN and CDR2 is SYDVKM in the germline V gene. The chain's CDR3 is CASSETREANYGYTF. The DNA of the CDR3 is TGTGCCAGCAGTGAAACACGTGAAGCTAACTATGGCTACACCTTC.

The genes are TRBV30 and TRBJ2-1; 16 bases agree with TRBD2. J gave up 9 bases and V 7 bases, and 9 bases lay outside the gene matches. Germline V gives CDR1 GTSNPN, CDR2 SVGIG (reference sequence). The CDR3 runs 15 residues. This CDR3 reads CASGGTSGGAGEQFF. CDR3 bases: TGTGCCTCCGGTGGGACTAGCGGGGGGGCGGGTGAGCAGTTCTTC.

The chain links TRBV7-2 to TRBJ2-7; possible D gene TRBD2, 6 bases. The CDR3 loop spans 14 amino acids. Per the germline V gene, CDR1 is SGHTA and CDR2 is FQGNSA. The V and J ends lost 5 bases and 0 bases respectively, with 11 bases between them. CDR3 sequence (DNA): TGTGCCAGCAGCACCGGGACTGGCTCCTACGAGCAGTACTTC. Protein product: CASSTGTGSYEQYF.

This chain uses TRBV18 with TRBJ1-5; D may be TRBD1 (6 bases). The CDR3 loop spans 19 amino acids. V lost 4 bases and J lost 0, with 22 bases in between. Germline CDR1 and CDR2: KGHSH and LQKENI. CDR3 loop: CASSLLPTGQYNSNQPQHF. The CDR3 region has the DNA TGTGCCAGCTCACTACTCCCGACAGGCCAATACAATAGCAATCAGCCCCAGCATTTT.

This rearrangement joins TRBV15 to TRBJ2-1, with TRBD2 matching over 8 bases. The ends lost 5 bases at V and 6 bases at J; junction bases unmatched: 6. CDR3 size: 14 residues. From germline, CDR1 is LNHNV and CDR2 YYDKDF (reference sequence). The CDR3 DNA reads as TGTGCCACCAGCGGCGGGAGGCCCTCCAATGAGCAGTTCTTC. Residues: CATSGGRPSNEQFF. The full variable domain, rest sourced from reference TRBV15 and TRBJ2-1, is DAMVIQNPRYQVTQFGKPVTLSCSQTLNHNVMYWYQQKSSQAPKLLFHYYDKDFNNEADTPDNFQSRRPNTSFCFLDIRSPGLGDTAMYLCATSGGRPSNEQFFGPGTRLTVL.

Here the CDR3 reads CASRGSHSGNTIYF. CDR3 bases: TGTGCCAGTAGGGGGAGCCACTCTGGAAACACCATATATTTT. This sequence joins TRBV19 and TRBJ1-3; D gene ambiguous. The CDR3 is made up of 14 amino acids. The V end was cut by 6 bases, the J end by 0 bases, with 9 bases between. Germline V gene lookup returns CDR1 LNHDA and CDR2 SQIVND (reference sequence).